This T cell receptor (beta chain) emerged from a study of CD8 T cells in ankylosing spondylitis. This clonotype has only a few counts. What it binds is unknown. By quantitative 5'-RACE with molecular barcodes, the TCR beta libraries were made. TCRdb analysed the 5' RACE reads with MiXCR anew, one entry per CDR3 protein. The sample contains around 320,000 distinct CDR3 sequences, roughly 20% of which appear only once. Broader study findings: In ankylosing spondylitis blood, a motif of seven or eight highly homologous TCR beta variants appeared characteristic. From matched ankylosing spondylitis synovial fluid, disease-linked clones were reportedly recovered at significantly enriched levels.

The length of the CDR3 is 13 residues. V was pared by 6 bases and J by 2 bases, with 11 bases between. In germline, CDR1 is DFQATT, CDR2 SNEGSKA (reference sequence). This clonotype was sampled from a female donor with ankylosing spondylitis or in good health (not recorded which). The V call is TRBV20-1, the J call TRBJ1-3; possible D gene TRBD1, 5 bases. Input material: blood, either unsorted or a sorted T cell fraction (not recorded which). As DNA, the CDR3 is TGCAGTGCCCCCCAGGGTGCTGGAAACACCATATATTTT. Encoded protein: CSAPQGAGNTIYF.